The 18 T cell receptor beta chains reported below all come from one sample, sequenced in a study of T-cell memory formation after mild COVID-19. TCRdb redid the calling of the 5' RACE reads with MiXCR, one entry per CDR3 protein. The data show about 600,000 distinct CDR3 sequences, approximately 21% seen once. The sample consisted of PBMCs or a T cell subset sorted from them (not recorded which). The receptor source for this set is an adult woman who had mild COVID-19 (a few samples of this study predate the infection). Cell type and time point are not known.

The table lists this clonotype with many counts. For the CDR3, the DNA is TGCGCCAGCAAGGATCAGGGGGCTACCTACAATGAGCAGTTCTTC. It codes for CASKDQGATYNEQFF. This rearrangement joins TRBV4-1 to TRBJ2-1; 8 bases are a match to TRBD1. The germline V gene encodes CDR1 MGHRA and CDR2 YSYEKL. V lost 7 bases to trimming and J lost 2 bases; unmatched junction nucleotides: 7. CDR3 length equals 15 residues.

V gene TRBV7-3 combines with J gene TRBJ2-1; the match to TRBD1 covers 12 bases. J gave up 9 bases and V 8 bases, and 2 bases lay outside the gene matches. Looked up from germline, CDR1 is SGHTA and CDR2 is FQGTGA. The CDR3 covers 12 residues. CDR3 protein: CASGTGGTEQFF. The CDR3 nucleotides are TGTGCCAGCGGGACAGGGGGCACTGAGCAGTTCTTC.

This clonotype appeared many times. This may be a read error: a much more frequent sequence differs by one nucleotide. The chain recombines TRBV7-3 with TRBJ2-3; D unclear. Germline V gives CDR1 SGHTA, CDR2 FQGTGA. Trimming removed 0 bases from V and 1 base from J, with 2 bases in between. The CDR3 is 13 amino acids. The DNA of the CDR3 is TGTGCCAGCAGCTTAACGGGCACAGATACGCAGTATTTT. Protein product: CASSLTGTDTQYF.

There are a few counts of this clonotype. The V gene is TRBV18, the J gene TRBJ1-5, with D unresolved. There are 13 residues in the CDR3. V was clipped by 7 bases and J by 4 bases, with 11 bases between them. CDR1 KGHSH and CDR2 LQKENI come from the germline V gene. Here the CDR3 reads CASLAGVNQPQHF. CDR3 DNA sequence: TGTGCCAGCTTAGCCGGGGTTAATCAGCCCCAGCATTTT.

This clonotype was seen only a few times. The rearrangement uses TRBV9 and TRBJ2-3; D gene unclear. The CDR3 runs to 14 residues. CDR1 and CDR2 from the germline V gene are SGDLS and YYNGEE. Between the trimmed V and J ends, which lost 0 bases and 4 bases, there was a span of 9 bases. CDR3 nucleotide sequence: TGTGCCAGCAGCGTAGTTGGGATCCCAGATACGCAGTATTTT. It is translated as CASSVVGIPDTQYF.

The DNA for the CDR3 is TGTGCCAGCAGACAGACGCGTTATGGCTACACCTTC. Its translation is CASRQTRYGYTF. The J gene is TRBJ1-2, the V gene TRBV5-6; no firm D call. The V gene's germline CDR1 is SGHDT and CDR2 YYEEEE. This CDR3 has 12 residues. Trimming shortened V by 5 bases and J by 5 bases, and 10 bases separated the two germline ends. The complete variable domain, with remaining parts taken from reference TRBV5-6 and TRBJ1-2, reads DAGVTQSPTHLIKTRGQQVTLRCSPKSGHDTVSWYQQALGQGPQFIFQYYEEEERQRGNFPDRFSGHQFPNYSSELNVNALLLGDSALYLCASRQTRYGYTFGSGTRLTVV.

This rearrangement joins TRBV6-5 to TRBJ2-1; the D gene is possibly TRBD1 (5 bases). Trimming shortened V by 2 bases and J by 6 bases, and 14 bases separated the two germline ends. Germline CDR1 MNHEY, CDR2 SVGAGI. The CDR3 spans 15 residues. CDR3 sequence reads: CASSYDQGGRNEQFF. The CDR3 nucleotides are TGTGCCAGCAGTTACGACCAGGGTGGGCGCAATGAGCAGTTCTTC.

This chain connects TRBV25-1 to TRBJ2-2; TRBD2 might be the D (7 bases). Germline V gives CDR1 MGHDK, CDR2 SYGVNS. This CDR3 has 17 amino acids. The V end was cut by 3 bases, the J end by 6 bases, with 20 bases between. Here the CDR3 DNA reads TGTGCCAGCAGTGAGACTATCCGGGGGGCCACGGCCGGGGAGCTGTTTTTT. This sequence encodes CASSETIRGATAGELFF.

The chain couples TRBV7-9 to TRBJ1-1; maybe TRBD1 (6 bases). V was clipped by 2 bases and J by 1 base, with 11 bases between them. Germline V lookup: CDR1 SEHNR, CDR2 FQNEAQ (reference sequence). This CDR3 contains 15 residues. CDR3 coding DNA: TGTGCCAGCAGCTTACAAAGGGGGAGGAACACTGAAGCTTTCTTT. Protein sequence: CASSLQRGRNTEAFF.

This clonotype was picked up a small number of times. In DNA, the CDR3 is TGTGCCAGCAACCAACGAGGGGTTACTAGTGGCGAGCAGTACTTC. Translation gives CASNQRGVTSGEQYF. The rearrangement links TRBV12-3 or TRBV12-4 to TRBJ2-7; D is perhaps TRBD1 or TRBD2 (5 bases each). Trimming removed 7 bases at V and 6 bases at J, with 22 bases between. This CDR3 is built from 15 residues.

The DNA of the CDR3 is TGTGCCAGCAGCTTAGATGGGACAATGAACACCGGGGAGCTGTTTTTT. Translation: CASSLDGTMNTGELFF. The chain is built from TRBV7-2 and TRBJ2-2; possible D gene TRBD1, 6 bases. This CDR3 comprises 16 residues. From germline, CDR1 is SGHTA and CDR2 FQGNSA. V was trimmed by 1 base and J by 1 base, leaving 10 bases between them.

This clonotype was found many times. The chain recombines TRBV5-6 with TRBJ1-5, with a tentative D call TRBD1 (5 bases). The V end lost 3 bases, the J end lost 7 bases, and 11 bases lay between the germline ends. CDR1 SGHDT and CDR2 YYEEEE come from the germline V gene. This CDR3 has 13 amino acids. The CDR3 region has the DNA TGTGCCAGCAGCTCCCAGGGTCGGCAGCCCCAGCATTTT. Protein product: CASSSQGRQPQHF.

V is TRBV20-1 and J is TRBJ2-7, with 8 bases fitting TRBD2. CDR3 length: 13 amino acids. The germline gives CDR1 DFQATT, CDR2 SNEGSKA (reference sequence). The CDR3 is CSETPRGVRKQYF. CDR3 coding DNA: TGCAGCGAGACGCCGCGGGGGGTACGGAAGCAGTACTTC.

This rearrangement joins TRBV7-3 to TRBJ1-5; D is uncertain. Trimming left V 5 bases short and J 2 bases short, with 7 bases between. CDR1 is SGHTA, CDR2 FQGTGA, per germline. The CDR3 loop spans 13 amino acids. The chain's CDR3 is CASSTDGNQPQHF. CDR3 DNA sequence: TGTGCCAGCAGCACGGACGGCAATCAGCCCCAGCATTTT. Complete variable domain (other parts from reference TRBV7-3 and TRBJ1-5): GAGVSQTPSNKVTEKGKYVELRCDPISGHTALYWYRQSLGQGPEFLIYFQGTGAADDSGLPNDRFFAVRPEGSVSTLKIQRTERGDSAVYLCASSTDGNQPQHFGDGTRLSIL.

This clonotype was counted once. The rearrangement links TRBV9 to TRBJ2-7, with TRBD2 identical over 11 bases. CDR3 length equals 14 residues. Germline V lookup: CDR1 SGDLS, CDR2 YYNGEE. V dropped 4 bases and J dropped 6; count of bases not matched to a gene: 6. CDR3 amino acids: CASSPSGRLSEQYF. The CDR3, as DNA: TGTGCCAGCAGCCCTAGCGGGAGGTTGAGCGAGCAGTACTTC.

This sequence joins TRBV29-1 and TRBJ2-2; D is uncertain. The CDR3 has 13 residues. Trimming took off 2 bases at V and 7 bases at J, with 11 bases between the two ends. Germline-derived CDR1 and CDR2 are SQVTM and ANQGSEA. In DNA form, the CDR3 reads TGCAGCGTTGAACTAGTAGAGGTCGGGGAGCTGTTTTTT. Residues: CSVELVEVGELFF.

CDR3 coding DNA: TGTGCCACCAGTGATATGGCGGGAGTAAGCACAGATACGCAGTATTTT. It is translated as CATSDMAGVSTDTQYF. The rearrangement joins TRBV24-1 to TRBJ2-3; TRBD2 agrees at 7 bases. Germline V CDR1 and CDR2: KGHDR, SFDVKD. The trim removed 3 bases at V and 0 bases at J, leaving 5 bases unmatched. The CDR3 is made up of 16 amino acids.

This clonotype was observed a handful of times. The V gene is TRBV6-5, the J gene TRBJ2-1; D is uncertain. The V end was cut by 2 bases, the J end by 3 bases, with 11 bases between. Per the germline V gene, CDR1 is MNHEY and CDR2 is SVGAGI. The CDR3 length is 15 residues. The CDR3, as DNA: TGTGCCAGCAGTTACAGGCGGAGAGGCTACAATGAGCAGTTCTTC. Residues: CASSYRRRGYNEQFF.